This passage covers 9 T cell receptor beta chains from one sample sequenced in a study of blood T cell repertoires in COVID-19. Some clones are missing from TCRdb's copy, which holds only in-frame ones; the method was immunoSEQ multiplex PCR. Of under 300,000 clones in the sample, roughly four fifths are singletons; the top ten hold about 2%. Sequenced sample: peripheral blood. These receptors were taken from a man in his thirties or forties who had recovered from COVID-19.

Here the CDR3 reads CASSPGLGNTEAFF. The CDR3 bases are TGTGCCAGCAGCCCTGGACTGGGGAACACTGAAGCTTTCTTT. This sequence joins TRBV5-4 and TRBJ1-1; the D is unclear. Trimming stripped 4 bases from V and 1 base from J, with 11 bases between. This CDR3 contains 14 residues. Per germline, CDR1 SGHNT and CDR2 YYREEE (reference sequence).

This chain connects TRBV28 to TRBJ1-1; no definite D call. V was shortened by 5 bases and J by 6 bases, with 4 bases between the two germline ends. The CDR3 contains 10 residues. Germline V gene data show CDR1 as MDHEN and CDR2 as SYDVKM. For the CDR3, the DNA is TGTGCCAGCAGTCGTGCTGAAGCTTTCTTT. Translated, it gives CASSRAEAFF.

The DNA of the CDR3 is TGTGCCAGCAGCGCTACAGGGGGATCGCCTGGCTACACCTTC. This sequence encodes CASSATGGSPGYTF. V usage is TRBV9 and J usage is TRBJ1-2, with 8 nucleotides matching TRBD1. This CDR3 has 14 amino acids. Per the germline V gene, CDR1 is SGDLS and CDR2 is YYNGEE. The ends lost 3 bases at V and 7 bases at J; junction bases unmatched: 8.

The chain carries TRBV11-1 and TRBJ1-2; a possible D gene is TRBD1 (5 bases). From germline, CDR1 is SGHAT and CDR2 FQDESV (reference sequence). With 7 bases removed from V and 6 bases from J, the gap between germline ends came to 15 bases. The CDR3 runs 13 residues. The CDR3 bases are TGTGCCAGCACCAAAGCCGGGGGAGATGGCTACACCTTC. The encoded protein is CASTKAGGDGYTF.

Here the CDR3 reads CASSLTSTSQETQYF. The CDR3, as DNA: TGTGCCAGCAGCCTCACCTCGACTAGCCAAGAGACCCAGTACTTC. This chain joins TRBV7-9 and TRBJ2-5; a weak D match, TRBD2 (6 bases). The CDR3 extends over 15 amino acids. Trimming cost V 5 bases and J 1 base, with 14 bases left between them. Germline CDR1 is SEHNR and CDR2 is FQNEAQ (reference sequence).

This chain uses TRBV3-1 (or the pseudogene TRBV3-2) with TRBJ2-3; TRBD2 agrees at 9 bases. Germline values: CDR1 LGHDT, CDR2 YNNKEL (reference sequence). The length of the CDR3 is 13 residues. V gave up 11 bases and J gave up 2 bases; unmatched junction bases: 5. CDR3 DNA: TGTGCCTCTCAGCGGGGGGACACAGATACGCAGTATTTT. Translating gives CASQRGDTDTQYF.

This clone was detected only a few times. The chain links TRBV7-9 to TRBJ2-5, with 9 bases fitting TRBD1. Per germline, CDR1 SEHNR and CDR2 FQNEAQ (reference sequence). With 4 bases clipped from V and 1 base from J, the junction kept 10 bases outside the gene matches. The CDR3 runs 17 residues. The DNA for the CDR3 is TGTGCCAGCAGCTCCACGCGGACAGGGGACCTCCAAGAGACCCAGTACTTC. This sequence encodes CASSSTRTGDLQETQYF.

The chain carries TRBV15 and TRBJ2-2; D is ambiguous. V gave up 8 bases and J gave up 3 bases, with 4 bases separating them. Germline-derived CDR1 and CDR2 are LNHNV and YYDKDF (reference sequence). The CDR3 has 11 residues. The CDR3, as DNA: TGTGCCACCCAGGACACCGGGGAGCTGTTTTTT. Protein product: CATQDTGELFF.

The chain combines TRBV2 with TRBJ2-1; TRBD1 agrees at 9 bases. CDR3 length: 15 residues. The V gene end was trimmed by 5 bases and the J gene end by 3 bases; junction bases not matched to a gene: 5. From germline, CDR1 is SNHLY and CDR2 FYNNEI. The CDR3 region has the DNA TGTGCCAGCAGTCCAACAGGGGGCCTCTACAATGAGCAGTTCTTC. Protein sequence: CASSPTGGLYNEQFF.